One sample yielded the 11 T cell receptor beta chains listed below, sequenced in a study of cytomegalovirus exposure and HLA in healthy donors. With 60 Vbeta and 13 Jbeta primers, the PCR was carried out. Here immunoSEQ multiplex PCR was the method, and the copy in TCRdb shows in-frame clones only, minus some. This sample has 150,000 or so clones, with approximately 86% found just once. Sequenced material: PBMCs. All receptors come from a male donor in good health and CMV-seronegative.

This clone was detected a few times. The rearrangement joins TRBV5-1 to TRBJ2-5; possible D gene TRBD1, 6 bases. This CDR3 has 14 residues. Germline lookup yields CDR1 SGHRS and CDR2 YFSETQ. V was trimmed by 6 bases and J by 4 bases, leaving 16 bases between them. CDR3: CASNGRGSGETQYF. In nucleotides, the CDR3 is TGCGCCAGCAATGGCAGGGGATCGGGAGAGACCCAGTACTTC.

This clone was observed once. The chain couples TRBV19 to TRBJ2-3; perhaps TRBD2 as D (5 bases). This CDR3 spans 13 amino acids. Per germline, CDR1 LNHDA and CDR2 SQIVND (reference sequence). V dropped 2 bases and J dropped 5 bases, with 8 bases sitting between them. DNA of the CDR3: TGTGCCAGTAGTATAACCCGGGGAGATACGCAGTATTTT. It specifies CASSITRGDTQYF.

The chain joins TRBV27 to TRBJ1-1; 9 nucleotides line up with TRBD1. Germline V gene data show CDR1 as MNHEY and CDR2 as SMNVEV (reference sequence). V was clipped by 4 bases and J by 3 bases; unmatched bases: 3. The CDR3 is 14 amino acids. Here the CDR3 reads CASSWGTGHTEAFF. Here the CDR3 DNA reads TGTGCCAGCAGTTGGGGGACAGGGCACACTGAAGCTTTCTTT.

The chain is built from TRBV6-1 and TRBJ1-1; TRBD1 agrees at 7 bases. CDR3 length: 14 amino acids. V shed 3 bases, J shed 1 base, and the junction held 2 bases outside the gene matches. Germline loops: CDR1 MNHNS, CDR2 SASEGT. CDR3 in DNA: TGTGCCAGCAGTGACTCAGGGGGGAACACTGAAGCTTTCTTT. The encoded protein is CASSDSGGNTEAFF.

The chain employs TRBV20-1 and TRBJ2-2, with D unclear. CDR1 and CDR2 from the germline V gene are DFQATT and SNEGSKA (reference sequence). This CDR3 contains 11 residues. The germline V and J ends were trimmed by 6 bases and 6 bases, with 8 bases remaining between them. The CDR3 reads CSAQAPGELFF. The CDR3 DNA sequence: TGCAGTGCCCAGGCCCCCGGGGAGCTGTTTTTT.

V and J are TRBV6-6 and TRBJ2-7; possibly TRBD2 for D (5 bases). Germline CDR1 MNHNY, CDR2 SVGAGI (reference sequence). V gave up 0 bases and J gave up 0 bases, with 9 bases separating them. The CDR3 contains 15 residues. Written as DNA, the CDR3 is TGTGCCAGCAGTTACTCGAGAGGGTTCTCCTACGAGCAGTACTTC. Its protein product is CASSYSRGFSYEQYF.

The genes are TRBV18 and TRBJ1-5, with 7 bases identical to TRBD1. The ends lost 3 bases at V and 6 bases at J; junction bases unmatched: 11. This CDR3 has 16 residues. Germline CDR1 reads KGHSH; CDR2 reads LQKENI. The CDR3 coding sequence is TGTGCCAGCTCACCTACAGGGGCGGGTCCCCTTCAGCCCCAGCATTTT. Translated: CASSPTGAGPLQPQHF. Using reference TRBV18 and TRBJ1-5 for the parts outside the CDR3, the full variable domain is NAGVMQNPRHLVRRRGQEARLRCSPMKGHSHVYWYRQLPEEGLKFMVYLQKENIIDESGMPKERFSAEFPKEGPSILRIQQVVRGDSAAYFCASSPTGAGPLQPQHFGDGTRLSIL.

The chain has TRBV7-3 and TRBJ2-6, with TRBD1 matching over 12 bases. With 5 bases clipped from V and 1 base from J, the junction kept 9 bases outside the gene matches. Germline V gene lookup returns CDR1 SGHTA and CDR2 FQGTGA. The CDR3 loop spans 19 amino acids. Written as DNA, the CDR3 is TGTGCCAGCAGCATGCAGGGACAGGGGGCAATATCTGGGGCCAACGTCCTGACTTTC. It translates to CASSMQGQGAISGANVLTF. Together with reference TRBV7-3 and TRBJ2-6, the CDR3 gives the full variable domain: GAGVSQTPSNKVTEKGKYVELRCDPISGHTALYWYRQSLGQGPEFLIYFQGTGAADDSGLPNDRFFAVRPEGSVSTLKIQRTERGDSAVYLCASSMQGQGAISGANVLTFGAGSRLTVL.

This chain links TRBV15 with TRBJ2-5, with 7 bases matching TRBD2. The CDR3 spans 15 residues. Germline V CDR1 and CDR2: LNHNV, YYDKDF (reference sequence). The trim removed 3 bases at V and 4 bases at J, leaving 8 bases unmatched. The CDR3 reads CATSRRRGTPETQYF. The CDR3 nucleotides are TGTGCCACCAGCAGGAGGCGGGGGACCCCAGAGACCCAGTACTTC.

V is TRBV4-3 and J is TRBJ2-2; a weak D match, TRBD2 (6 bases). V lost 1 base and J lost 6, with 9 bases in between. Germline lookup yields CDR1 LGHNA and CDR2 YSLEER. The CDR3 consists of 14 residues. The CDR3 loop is CASSQVGGSGELFF. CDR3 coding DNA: TGCGCCAGCAGCCAAGTGGGGGGATCCGGGGAGCTGTTTTTT.

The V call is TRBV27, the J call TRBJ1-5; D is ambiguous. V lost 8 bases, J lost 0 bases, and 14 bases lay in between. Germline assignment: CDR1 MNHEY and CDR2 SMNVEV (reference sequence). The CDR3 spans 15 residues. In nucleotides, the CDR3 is TGTGCCAGCGGCCCCCTGAGGAATAGCAATCAGCCCCAGCATTTT. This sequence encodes CASGPLRNSNQPQHF.